The 22 T cell receptor beta chains below were found in one sample sequenced in a study of read filtering for tumor transcriptome and immune sequencing. Molecular barcoded adaptors covering alpha/delta and beta/gamma chains were used on around 400 ng RNA. Each CDR3 protein gets one entry after TCRdb re-called the reads with MiXCR. The sample holds fewer than 90,000 distinct CDR3 sequences, approximately 13% seen once. Material: a population of CD138-negative cells sorted from bone marrow. Receptors were obtained from a donor aged 40 or older with multiple myeloma.

This clonotype turned up a few times. A much more abundant neighbour one base away suggests this may be a read error. The gene calls are TRBV20-1 and TRBJ2-6; perhaps TRBD1 as D (5 bases). This CDR3 contains 14 residues. Germline V CDR1 and CDR2: DFQATT, SNEGSKA (reference sequence). The CDR3 DNA reads as TGCAGTGCAAGAGGCGTGGCTGGGGCCAACGTCCCGACTTTC. This encodes CSARGVAGANVPTF.

The sample holds many counts of this clonotype. The V and J genes are TRBV6-5 and TRBJ2-1, with 8 bases lining up with TRBD2. CDR1 is MNHEY, CDR2 SVGAGI, per germline. The V gene end was trimmed by 2 bases and the J gene end by 4 bases; junction bases not matched to a gene: 4. The CDR3 spans 15 residues. In DNA, the CDR3 is TGTGCCAGCAGTTACAAACTAGCGGCATACAATGAGCAGTTCTTC. This translates into CASSYKLAAYNEQFF.

This clonotype was counted a few times. The V call is TRBV29-1, the J call TRBJ1-1, with 7 positions matching TRBD1. Germline V gene sequence: CDR1 SQVTM, CDR2 ANQGSEA. The CDR3 length is 13 residues. The CDR3 loop is CGAAGSGGTEAFF. For the CDR3, the DNA is TGCGGCGCTGCGGGCTCAGGGGGAACTGAAGCTTTCTTT.

A remark on this clonotype: It differs at one base from a far larger clone, so likely a read error. V gene TRBV7-9 combines with J gene TRBJ2-1; the D gene is possibly TRBD1 (6 bases). Near its end, the DNA agrees better with TRBJ2-7, so the J call may be wrong. This CDR3 is 12 amino acids long. Germline CDR1 is SEHNR and CDR2 is FQNEAQ (reference sequence). Written as DNA, the CDR3 is TGTGCCAACAGCTTGCAGGGGTACGAGCAGTACTTC. Its protein product is CANSLQGYEQYF.

This clonotype has ten or more counts. V and J are TRBV2 and TRBJ2-3; D gene uncertain. Germline CDR1 is SNHLY and CDR2 is FYNNEI. The CDR3 is made up of 14 amino acids. V shed 1 base and J shed 2 bases, with 7 bases lying between them. The chain's CDR3 is CASSEGVSTDTQYF. DNA of the CDR3: TGTGCCAGCAGTGAAGGAGTTTCCACAGATACGCAGTATTTT.

This clonotype was detected ten times or more. This chain connects TRBV27 to TRBJ1-2, with TRBD1 matching 7 bases. The CDR3 consists of 15 residues. V lost 5 bases to trimming and J lost 0 bases; unmatched junction nucleotides: 6. The germline CDR1 and CDR2 sequences are MNHEY and SMNVEV (reference sequence). CDR3 loop: CASSTYRGPNYGYTF. In DNA form, the CDR3 reads TGTGCCAGCAGTACCTACAGGGGCCCTAACTATGGCTACACCTTC.

This clonotype was detected ten times or more. This chain connects TRBV20-1 to TRBJ1-1; D remains ambiguous. CDR1 and CDR2 (germline): DFQATT, SNEGSKA (reference sequence). The ends were cut back, 0 bases at V and 0 bases at J, with 5 bases in the middle. The CDR3 sequence is 13 residues long. CDR3 sequence: CSARDPLNTEAFF. The CDR3 DNA reads as TGCAGTGCTAGAGATCCCTTGAACACTGAAGCTTTCTTT.

This clonotype was observed many times. CDR3 residues: CASSLDSGRETQYF. The CDR3, as DNA: TGTGCCAGCAGCTTGGATAGCGGGAGGGAGACCCAGTACTTC. The chain employs TRBV5-4 and TRBJ2-5, with TRBD2 identical over 10 bases. CDR3 length: 14 residues. The trim removed 0 bases at V and 5 bases at J, leaving 1 base unmatched. In germline, CDR1 is SGHNT, CDR2 YYREEE (reference sequence).

For this clonotype: Because it lacks the conserved phenylalanine or tryptophan at the end, this CDR3 is likely a read error. The V and J genes are TRBV19 and TRBJ2-2; unclear D gene. With 6 bases removed from V and 4 bases from J, the gap between germline ends came to 12 bases. This CDR3 contains 14 residues. Germline V gene lookup returns CDR1 LNHDA and CDR2 SQIVND (reference sequence). This CDR3 is CASRDQKFTGELFL. The CDR3 DNA follows: TGTGCCAGTAGAGACCAGAAATTCACCGGGGAGCTGTTTCTT.

The chain combines TRBV6-6 with TRBJ1-5, with 9 bases matching TRBD1. V gave up 5 bases and J gave up 1 base; unmatched junction bases: 6. The CDR3 is 16 residues long. CDR1 MNHNY and CDR2 SVGAGI come from the germline V gene (reference sequence). In DNA, the CDR3 is TGTGCCAGCAGTACGGGACAGGGAATAAGCAATCAGCCCCAGCATTTT. Translation gives CASSTGQGISNQPQHF.

The chain combines TRBV10-2 with TRBJ2-7, with D perhaps matching TRBD2 (6 bases). CDR1 WSHSY and CDR2 SAAADI come from the germline V gene. V was shortened by 4 bases and J by 6 bases, with 16 bases between the two germline ends. This CDR3 is built from 14 residues. This CDR3 is CASSVQAGPSEQYF. The CDR3 DNA follows: TGCGCCAGCAGTGTCCAAGCGGGTCCCTCCGAGCAGTACTTC.

The sample holds many counts of this clonotype. V is TRBV6-6 and J is TRBJ1-2, with TRBD1 identical over 9 bases. With V trimmed by 6 bases and J by 8 bases, 13 bases remained unmatched. This CDR3 contains 15 residues. The germline gives CDR1 MNHNY, CDR2 SVGAGI (reference sequence). The CDR3 nucleotides read TGTGCCAGCAGCTCTACTAATGACAGGGGGGTAGGCTACACCTTC. Translating gives CASSSTNDRGVGYTF.

The sample holds many counts of this clonotype. A read error may be the cause here, since a much bigger clone is one base away. V and J are TRBV7-9 and TRBJ2-1; 10 bases map to TRBD1. Germline V lookup: CDR1 SEHNR, CDR2 FQNEAQ (reference sequence). The CDR3 covers 15 residues. The CDR3 DNA is TGTGCCAGCAGCGTAGGGACAGGGGTGGACAATGGGCAGTTCTTC. This encodes CASSVGTGVDNGQFF.

The J gene is TRBJ1-1, the V gene TRBV7-2; D is undetermined. The CDR3 has 13 residues. Trimming took off 4 bases at V and 4 bases at J, with 10 bases between the two ends. The germline gives CDR1 SGHTA, CDR2 FQGNSA. The DNA for the CDR3 is TGTGCCAGCAGCTACCGGATGAGCACTGAAGCTTTCTTT. It encodes CASSYRMSTEAFF.

Of note for this clonotype: This may be a read error: a much more frequent sequence differs by one nucleotide. The chain combines TRBV6-5 with TRBJ2-5; D is unresolved. The CDR3 covers 15 residues. CDR1 MNHEY and CDR2 SVGAGI come from the germline V gene. The V gene lost 8 bases and the J gene lost 2 bases, with 18 bases spanning the gap. CDR3 nucleotides: TGTGCCAGCTGGCCCCTCGATCCTTCGCAAGAGACCCAGTACTTC. Translation gives CASWPLDPSQETQYF.

V usage is TRBV10-3 and J usage is TRBJ2-5; the D is unclear. The CDR3 has 15 amino acids. V lost 0 bases and J lost 7, with 15 bases in between. CDR1 ENHRY and CDR2 SYGVKD come from the germline V gene. For the CDR3, the DNA is TGTGCCATCAGTGAGTCGAGTAGCACAACCGGGACCCAGTACTTC. Its translation: CAISESSSTTGTQYF.

This clonotype occurred many times. The chain has TRBV6-1 and TRBJ2-3; TRBD1 aligns across 8 bases. Trimming cost V 7 bases and J 4 bases; bases outside gene matches: 10. Germline CDR1 and CDR2: MNHNS and SASEGT. CDR3 length equals 15 residues. The CDR3 nucleotides read TGTGCCAGCACCCACCCCAGGGGGCGGTCAGATACGCAGTATTTT. It is translated as CASTHPRGRSDTQYF.

This clonotype was found many times. V is TRBV27 and J is TRBJ2-1; 7 positions agree with TRBD1. The V segment lost 3 bases and the J segment 7 bases; nucleotides outside the gene matches: 6. The CDR3 spans 14 residues. Germline assignment: CDR1 MNHEY and CDR2 SMNVEV (reference sequence). Here the CDR3 DNA reads TGTGCCAGCAGTTTCGAGGGGGCGAGGAATGAGCAGTTCTTC. The encoded protein is CASSFEGARNEQFF.

In its sample, this clonotype was seen many times. The chain couples TRBV5-1 to TRBJ2-3; weak D call: TRBD1 (5 bases). The V gene's germline CDR1 is SGHRS and CDR2 YFSETQ. The CDR3 is 12 amino acids. V gave up 2 bases and J gave up 6 bases, with 7 bases separating them. The CDR3 DNA reads TGCGCCAGCAGCTTAGGGGTGGATACGCAGTATTTT. It is translated as CASSLGVDTQYF.

This clonotype was counted many times. Here the CDR3 reads CASSYRGEWANEQFF. CDR3 nucleotide sequence: TGTGCCAGCAGTTACCGGGGGGAGTGGGCAAATGAGCAGTTCTTC. The chain employs TRBV6-2 or TRBV6-3 and TRBJ2-1, with 7 nucleotides matching TRBD2. The CDR3 loop spans 15 amino acids. In germline, CDR1 is MNHEY, CDR2 SVGEGT. Trimming removed 2 bases from V and 7 bases from J; junction bases left unmatched: 8.

Worth noting for this clonotype: A much larger clone sits a single nucleotide away, making a read error possible. The genes are TRBV29-1 and TRBJ1-1, with TRBD1 identical over 7 bases. The V gene's germline CDR1 is SQVTM and CDR2 ANQGSEA. This CDR3 has 13 amino acids. The DNA of the CDR3 is TGCGGCGCTAACTGGGACAGAGCGACTGAAGCTTTCTTT. Translation: CGANWDRATEAFF.

V usage is TRBV29-1 and J usage is TRBJ2-2, with D tentatively TRBD2 (5 bases). The CDR3 covers 12 residues. The germline V gene encodes CDR1 SQVTM and CDR2 ANQGSEA. Deletions cut 5 bases from V and 6 bases from J, with 10 bases between. The CDR3 loop is CSVQRAAGELFF. As DNA, the CDR3 is TGCAGCGTTCAGAGGGCCGCCGGGGAGCTGTTTTTT.